Following are 17 T cell receptor beta chains from one sample sequenced in a study of OX40 agonist ivuxolimab in advanced cancers. Here immunoSEQ multiplex PCR was the method, and the copy in TCRdb shows in-frame clones only, minus some. The sample holds tens of thousands of clones; approximately 85% are singletons and the top ten take roughly 16%. The sequenced sample was CD4+ or CD8+ T cells sorted from blood, obtained in a trial of the OX40 agonist ivuxolimab. The source is an adult with an advanced solid tumor such as melanoma, head and neck, liver or kidney cancer.

V is TRBV5-1 and J is TRBJ2-2, with TRBD2 identical over 10 bases. This CDR3 is built from 17 residues. Germline loops: CDR1 SGHRS, CDR2 YFSETQ. V shed 4 bases, J shed 4 bases, and the junction held 10 bases outside the gene matches. CDR3 bases: TGCGCCAGCAGCGTCCTTTATAGCGGGAGGTTCACCGGGGAGCTGTTTTTT. The encoded protein is CASSVLYSGRFTGELFF.

This chain joins TRBV15 and TRBJ1-5; unclear D gene. The V end was cut by 0 bases, the J end by 7 bases, with 7 bases between. Germline CDR1 reads LNHNV; CDR2 reads YYDKDF (reference sequence). The CDR3 has 13 residues. The CDR3 region has the DNA TGTGCCACCAGCAGAGATCCGGGACAGCCCCAGCATTTT. Residues: CATSRDPGQPQHF.

This clone was detected only a few times. The chain employs TRBV28 and TRBJ1-2; D unclear. CDR1 MDHEN and CDR2 SYDVKM come from the germline V gene. V dropped 8 bases and J dropped 7 bases, with 8 bases sitting between them. The CDR3 loop spans 10 amino acids. Here the CDR3 DNA reads TGTGCCAGCGAGAGGTTTGGCTACACCTTC. The encoded protein is CASERFGYTF.

This chain connects TRBV29-1 to TRBJ2-3, with 12 bases fitting TRBD2. This CDR3 contains 15 residues. Germline V gene lookup returns CDR1 SQVTM and CDR2 ANQGSEA. The ends lost 5 bases at V and 2 bases at J; junction bases unmatched: 5. DNA of the CDR3: TGCAGCGTTTCCCTAGCGGGAGGGCCCACAGATACGCAGTATTTT. The encoded protein is CSVSLAGGPTDTQYF.

This clone was seen once. The rearrangement joins TRBV19 to TRBJ2-3; TRBD1 is a possible D gene (5 bases). CDR1 is LNHDA, CDR2 SQIVND, per germline (reference sequence). The CDR3 contains 15 residues. V lost 6 bases to trimming and J lost 2 bases, with 15 bases between them. CDR3 bases: TGTGCCAGTAGCAAAAGACAGAGATCCACAGATACGCAGTATTTT. It codes for CASSKRQRSTDTQYF.

The gene calls are TRBV10-3 and TRBJ1-2; D gene ambiguous. Germline CDR1 ENHRY, CDR2 SYGVKD. This CDR3 comprises 13 residues. Trimming took off 6 bases at V and 0 bases at J, with 8 bases between the two ends. Here the CDR3 DNA reads TGTGCCATCAGGGCGACATCTAACTATGGCTACACCTTC. Amino acid sequence: CAIRATSNYGYTF.

This clone came up a few times. This chain connects TRBV28 to TRBJ1-2; 7 nucleotides agree with TRBD1. V lost 6 bases to trimming and J lost 6 bases; unmatched junction nucleotides: 10. CDR3 size: 14 residues. CDR1 and CDR2 from the germline V gene are MDHEN and SYDVKM. CDR3 amino acids: CASSRQGGYDGYTF. CDR3 nucleotide sequence: TGTGCCAGCAGCCGACAGGGAGGCTACGATGGCTACACCTTC.

This clone was detected only once. The chain combines TRBV19 with TRBJ2-3, with D uncertain. The length of the CDR3 is 14 residues. Germline V gene lookup returns CDR1 LNHDA and CDR2 SQIVND (reference sequence). Between the trimmed V and J ends, which lost 5 bases and 0 bases, there was a span of 9 bases. CDR3 loop: CASSSGPSTDTQYF. CDR3 sequence (DNA): TGTGCCAGTAGTTCAGGTCCTAGCACAGATACGCAGTATTTT. Full variable domain (remainder filled in from reference TRBV19 and TRBJ2-3): DGGITQSPKYLFRKEGQNVTLSCEQNLNHDAMYWYRQDPGQGLRLIYYSQIVNDFQKGDIAEGYSVSREKKESFPLTVTSAQKNPTAFYLCASSSGPSTDTQYFGPGTRLTVL.

In its sample, this clone was seen a few times. The V gene is TRBV6-5, the J gene TRBJ1-4; TRBD1 aligns across 11 bases. The CDR3 is 14 residues long. V lost 6 bases to trimming and J lost 8 bases; unmatched junction nucleotides: 5. The germline CDR1 and CDR2 sequences are MNHEY and SVGAGI. The CDR3 region is CASRQDRGPEKLFF. CDR3 nucleotides: TGTGCCAGCAGACAGGACAGGGGGCCCGAAAAACTGTTTTTT.

The chain links TRBV18 to TRBJ1-2; D possibly corresponds to TRBD1 (5 bases). The CDR3 is 15 residues long. Trimming removed 8 bases from V and 4 bases from J, with 20 bases in between. Germline V CDR1 and CDR2: KGHSH, LQKENI. CDR3 loop: CASTPNDGGGYGYTF. CDR3 coding DNA: TGTGCCAGCACCCCAAACGACGGGGGGGGCTATGGCTACACCTTC. Full variable domain (rest looked up from reference TRBV18 and TRBJ1-2): NAGVMQNPRHLVRRRGQEARLRCSPMKGHSHVYWYRQLPEEGLKFMVYLQKENIIDESGMPKERFSAEFPKEGPSILRIQQVVRGDSAAYFCASTPNDGGGYGYTFGSGTRLTVV.

The chain has TRBV7-9 and TRBJ2-1, with TRBD2 matching over 7 bases. CDR3 length: 16 residues. J lost 8 bases, V lost 2 bases, and 12 bases had no gene match. Germline CDR1 is SEHNR and CDR2 is FQNEAQ (reference sequence). CDR3 loop: CASSLSLVAGGDEQFF. The DNA for the CDR3 is TGTGCCAGCAGCTTATCTCTTGTAGCGGGTGGCGATGAGCAGTTCTTC.

The J gene is TRBJ2-5, the V gene TRBV7-9, with 7 bases fitting TRBD1. Looked up from germline, CDR1 is SEHNR and CDR2 is FQNEAQ (reference sequence). Germline trimming cut 3 bases from V and 5 bases from J; bases unmatched to any gene: 3. This CDR3 is built from 13 residues. The DNA for the CDR3 is TGTGCCAGCAGCTTGACAGGGCTCGAGACCCAGTACTTC. It yields the protein CASSLTGLETQYF.

CDR3 coding DNA: TGCAGTGCTAGAGATAACACTGAAGCTTTCTTT. The encoded protein is CSARDNTEAFF. The chain couples TRBV20-1 to TRBJ1-1; D remains ambiguous. The CDR3 sequence is 11 residues long. Germline lookup yields CDR1 DFQATT and CDR2 SNEGSKA (reference sequence). The V end was cut by 0 bases, the J end by 2 bases, with 1 base between.

V usage is TRBV2 and J usage is TRBJ1-6; TRBD1 might be the D (5 bases). Between the trimmed V and J ends, which lost 4 bases and 13 bases, there was a span of 14 bases. The CDR3 contains 13 residues. From germline, CDR1 is SNHLY and CDR2 FYNNEI. The CDR3 is CASSARQTHPLHF. For the CDR3, the DNA is TGTGCCAGCAGTGCCCGACAGACTCACCCCCTCCACTTT.

This chain uses TRBV19 with TRBJ1-1, with D possibly TRBD1 on 5 matching bases. With 8 bases removed from V and 8 bases from J, the gap between germline ends came to 21 bases. There are 14 residues in the CDR3. Germline assignment: CDR1 LNHDA and CDR2 SQIVND (reference sequence). The CDR3 region is CASQIVFREDEAFF. CDR3 DNA sequence: TGTGCCAGTCAGATAGTCTTCAGGGAGGACGAAGCTTTCTTT.

This chain joins TRBV5-1 and TRBJ2-7; TRBD1 is a possible D gene (5 bases). The V and J ends lost 1 base and 5 bases respectively, with 10 bases between them. The CDR3 runs 13 residues. CDR1 and CDR2 (germline): SGHRS, YFSETQ. The CDR3 coding sequence is TGCGCCAGCAGCTTGATGGGGCCTAACGAGCAGTACTTC. As protein: CASSLMGPNEQYF.

J is TRBJ1-2 and V is TRBV7-9, with D tentatively TRBD1 (5 bases). The CDR3 runs to 14 residues. Trimming cost V 5 bases and J 8 bases, with 18 bases left between them. Germline values: CDR1 SEHNR, CDR2 FQNEAQ (reference sequence). This CDR3 reads CASSPPGRKEGYTF. CDR3 in DNA: TGTGCCAGCAGCCCGCCGGGACGTAAGGAGGGCTACACCTTC.